A single sample gave rise to the 3 T cell receptor beta chains below, sequenced in a study of tumor and adjacent non-tumor tissue in lung cancer. The library came from three nested PCR rounds adapted from ARM-PCR protocols. TCRdb used MiXCR to reprocess the multiplex PCR reads, holding one entry per CDR3 protein. The table lists 60,000 to 90,000 distinct CDR3 sequences, around four fifths of them singletons, with approximately 12% in the top ten. No cell sorting was done before RNA was extracted from the tissue. Sequencing was done on a sample of lung tumor tissue. The receptors originated from a woman aged 50 to 60 with non-small cell lung cancer.

Points on this clonotype: Because it lacks the conserved phenylalanine or tryptophan at the end, this CDR3 is likely a read error. The chain joins TRBV11-2 to TRBJ2-3; unclear D gene. CDR1 and CDR2 from the germline V gene are SGHAT and FQNNGV. The CDR3 has 13 residues. This CDR3 reads CACSLDQADTQYL. CDR3 sequence (DNA): TGTGCCTGCAGCTTAGATCAGGCAGATACGCAGTATCTT.

This clonotype has a count of ten or more. The chain carries TRBV10-3 and TRBJ2-1; maybe TRBD1 (6 bases). V dropped 8 bases and J dropped 15 bases, with 23 bases sitting between them. The CDR3 is made up of 13 amino acids. The germline CDR1 and CDR2 sequences are ENHRY and SYGVKD. The CDR3 sequence: CAIEGQGTIQRFF. The DNA for the CDR3 is TGTGCCATCGAGGGCCAGGGGACGATCCAGAGGTTCTTC.

A note on this clonotype: The junction and the germline gene differ at one end; a read error may be behind it. The chain joins TRBV28 to TRBJ1-6, with a weak D call TRBD1 (5 bases). Germline CDR1 reads MDHEN; CDR2 reads SYDVKM. The length of the CDR3 is 14 residues. The DNA of the CDR3 is TGTGCCAGCACTGCGTCCCTTCAGGGATCACACCTCCACTTT. It is translated as CASTASLQGSHLHF.